These T cell receptor beta chains were read from a single sample in a study of cytomegalovirus exposure and HLA in healthy donors. Some clones are missing from TCRdb's copy, which holds only in-frame ones; the method was immunoSEQ multiplex PCR. The profile covers 150,000 to 200,000 clones, with roughly four fifths appearing a single time and 3.5% to 5.5% taken by the ten largest. The sample consisted of PBMCs. These receptors all stem from a man aged 40-49 years in good health and CMV-seronegative. Both conserved end residues are part of each CDR3. Fields, in order: J gene, clone size, D gene, V gene, CDR3 protein, CDR3 DNA. The D gene is left open where the match is weak. Part of the rows lack a size; the others show once, few, many or a class for expanded clones.

j_gene: TRBJ2-3; abundance: -; d_gene: TRBD2; v_gene: TRBV2; CDR3aa: CASSSGVISTDTQYF; CDR3nt: TGTGCCAGCAGTAGCGGGGTTATAAGCACAGATACGCAGTATTTT
j_gene: TRBJ2-7; abundance: few; d_gene: -; v_gene: TRBV30; CDR3aa: CAWSVGRGVYEQYF; CDR3nt: TGTGCCTGGAGTGTAGGCAGGGGGGTCTACGAGCAGTACTTC
j_gene: TRBJ1-2; abundance: few; d_gene: TRBD1; v_gene: TRBV6-5; CDR3aa: CASSPDRDYGYTF; CDR3nt: TGTGCCAGCAGTCCCGACAGGGACTATGGCTACACCTTC
j_gene: TRBJ2-2; abundance: -; d_gene: -; v_gene: TRBV5-1; CDR3aa: CASSLALYGELFF; CDR3nt: TGCGCCAGCAGCTTGGCCTTGTACGGGGAGCTGTTTTTT
j_gene: TRBJ2-6; abundance: -; d_gene: -; v_gene: TRBV21-1; CDR3aa: CASSKPKRTGETRGYSGANVLTF; CDR3nt: TGTGCCAGCAGCAAACCAAAAAGGACAGGGGAAACCCGCGGTTATTCTGGGGCCAACGTCCTGACTTTC
j_gene: TRBJ2-7; abundance: -; d_gene: -; v_gene: TRBV7-9; CDR3aa: CASSSPPGTVFYEQYF; CDR3nt: TGTGCCAGCAGCTCCCCACCCGGTACAGTCTTCTACGAGCAGTACTTC
j_gene: TRBJ2-7; abundance: -; d_gene: -; v_gene: TRBV7-9; CDR3aa: CASSPQDSYEQYF; CDR3nt: TGTGCCAGCAGCCCACAGGACAGCTACGAGCAGTACTTC
j_gene: TRBJ2-5; abundance: -; d_gene: -; v_gene: TRBV5-4; CDR3aa: CASSLLNTGPETQYF; CDR3nt: TGTGCCAGCAGCCTCCTCAATACAGGGCCAGAGACCCAGTACTTC
j_gene: TRBJ2-7; abundance: -; d_gene: -; v_gene: TRBV6-1; CDR3aa: CASSGPGSSYEQYF; CDR3nt: TGTGCCAGCAGTGGACCGGGATCTTCCTACGAGCAGTACTTC
j_gene: TRBJ2-1; abundance: -; d_gene: -; v_gene: TRBV5-6; CDR3aa: CASSLQGNEQFF; CDR3nt: TGTGCCAGCAGCTTACAGGGCAATGAGCAGTTCTTC
j_gene: TRBJ2-3; abundance: -; d_gene: -; v_gene: TRBV7-2; CDR3aa: CASSPQDTTTDTQYF; CDR3nt: TGTGCCAGCAGCCCACAAGACACCACCACAGATACGCAGTATTTT
j_gene: TRBJ2-2; abundance: few; d_gene: -; v_gene: TRBV10-1; CDR3aa: CASSDRRNAGELFF; CDR3nt: TGCGCCAGCAGTGATCGGAGGAACGCCGGGGAGCTGTTTTTT
j_gene: TRBJ2-2; abundance: -; d_gene: -; v_gene: TRBV19; CDR3aa: CASSKGFTQGLAGELFF; CDR3nt: TGTGCCAGTAGTAAGGGATTCACTCAGGGTTTGGCCGGGGAGCTGTTTTTT
j_gene: TRBJ2-7; abundance: -; d_gene: -; v_gene: TRBV9; CDR3aa: CASSVAGGLEQYF; CDR3nt: TGTGCCAGCAGCGTAGCAGGTGGGCTCGAGCAGTACTTC
j_gene: TRBJ2-7; abundance: -; d_gene: -; v_gene: TRBV18; CDR3aa: CASSTGGGLTYEQYF; CDR3nt: TGTGCCAGCTCGACCGGCGGGGGCTTAACCTACGAGCAGTACTTC
j_gene: TRBJ2-5; abundance: -; d_gene: -; v_gene: TRBV7-3; CDR3aa: CASSLRAQETQYF; CDR3nt: TGTGCCAGCAGCTTAAGAGCACAAGAGACCCAGTACTTC
j_gene: TRBJ1-4; abundance: -; d_gene: TRBD1; v_gene: TRBV5-1; CDR3aa: CASSFDRGRGEKLFF; CDR3nt: TGCGCCAGCAGCTTTGACAGGGGGCGCGGTGAAAAACTGTTTTTT
j_gene: TRBJ2-3; abundance: once; d_gene: -; v_gene: TRBV5-6; CDR3aa: CASSLGQGFTDTQYF; CDR3nt: TGTGCCAGCAGCTTGGGGCAGGGGTTCACAGATACGCAGTATTTT
j_gene: TRBJ1-4; abundance: -; d_gene: -; v_gene: TRBV7-8; CDR3aa: CASSLGGRDEKLFF; CDR3nt: TGTGCCAGCAGCTTGGGGGGGCGAGATGAAAAACTGTTTTTT
j_gene: TRBJ2-6; abundance: -; d_gene: -; v_gene: TRBV6-1; CDR3aa: CASSHDSSGANVLTF; CDR3nt: TGTGCCAGCAGCCACGACAGCTCTGGGGCCAACGTCCTGACTTTC
j_gene: TRBJ1-1; abundance: -; d_gene: -; v_gene: TRBV7-3; CDR3aa: CASSSSDGNTEAFF; CDR3nt: TGTGCCAGCAGCTCCAGCGACGGGAACACTGAAGCTTTCTTT
j_gene: TRBJ1-5; abundance: -; d_gene: -; v_gene: TRBV6-5; CDR3aa: CASRPASNQPQHF; CDR3nt: TGTGCCAGCAGACCAGCGAGCAATCAGCCCCAGCATTTT
j_gene: TRBJ1-1; abundance: -; d_gene: -; v_gene: TRBV6-1; CDR3aa: CATIIGVSNTEAFF; CDR3nt: TGTGCCACCATCATCGGGGTATCGAACACTGAAGCTTTCTTT
j_gene: TRBJ2-1; abundance: -; d_gene: TRBD2; v_gene: TRBV7-2; CDR3aa: CASSLVRLAVYNEQFF; CDR3nt: TGTGCCAGCAGCTTAGTGCGACTAGCGGTGTACAATGAGCAGTTCTTC
j_gene: TRBJ1-4; abundance: -; d_gene: -; v_gene: TRBV7-9; CDR3aa: CASSLGVGGRTEKLFF; CDR3nt: TGTGCCAGCAGCTTGGGGGTAGGGGGAAGGACTGAAAAACTGTTTTTT
j_gene: TRBJ1-2; abundance: few; d_gene: TRBD1; v_gene: TRBV9; CDR3aa: CASSVFDRGFGYTF; CDR3nt: TGTGCCAGCAGCGTTTTTGACAGGGGGTTTGGCTACACCTTC
j_gene: TRBJ1-2; abundance: -; d_gene: -; v_gene: TRBV7-9; CDR3aa: CASSFNVAGEYGYTF; CDR3nt: TGTGCCAGCAGCTTCAACGTGGCCGGGGAATATGGCTACACCTTC
j_gene: TRBJ1-6; abundance: few; d_gene: -; v_gene: TRBV2; CDR3aa: CASSEALTRRGGEPLHF; CDR3nt: TGTGCCAGCAGTGAAGCGCTTACGCGGCGAGGAGGTGAACCCCTCCACTTT
j_gene: TRBJ1-1; abundance: -; d_gene: TRBD1; v_gene: TRBV28; CDR3aa: CASRRQTGTTEAFF; CDR3nt: TGTGCCAGCAGGCGACAGACAGGGACCACTGAAGCTTTCTTT
j_gene: TRBJ2-7; abundance: -; d_gene: -; v_gene: TRBV7-6; CDR3aa: CASSLEWQGDEQYF; CDR3nt: TGTGCCAGCAGCTTAGAGTGGCAGGGCGACGAGCAGTACTTC
j_gene: TRBJ1-6; abundance: once; d_gene: TRBD1; v_gene: TRBV7-2; CDR3aa: CASSPGQGSPLHF; CDR3nt: TGTGCCAGCAGCCCGGGACAGGGCTCACCCCTCCACTTT
j_gene: TRBJ2-7; abundance: few; d_gene: TRBD2; v_gene: TRBV4-1; CDR3aa: CASSGPGLAGYEQYF; CDR3nt: TGCGCCAGCAGCGGACCGGGACTAGCGGGGTACGAGCAGTACTTC